The 27 T cell receptor beta chains below come from one sample, sequenced in a study of cytomegalovirus exposure and HLA in healthy donors. PCR was performed using 60 Vbeta and 13 Jbeta primers. Clones were sequenced by immunoSEQ multiplex PCR, and TCRdb holds only the in-frame ones, with some missing. This table holds about 140,000 clones, 82% found once. Sequencing was carried out using PBMCs. Source of these receptors: a man younger than 35 in good health and CMV-seropositive.

The chain joins TRBV29-1 to TRBJ2-7; 8 nucleotides align to TRBD1. Trimming cost V 6 bases and J 3 bases; bases outside gene matches: 13. Germline V CDR1 and CDR2: SQVTM, ANQGSEA. The CDR3 length is 15 residues. The CDR3 sequence: CSVRVGGQGRYEQYF. Written as DNA, the CDR3 is TGCAGCGTGAGGGTGGGCGGACAGGGACGCTACGAGCAGTACTTC.

The rearrangement links TRBV7-6 to TRBJ2-7, with D perhaps TRBD2 (5 bases). V was clipped by 4 bases and J by 4 bases, with 11 bases between them. This CDR3 spans 13 amino acids. Germline lookup yields CDR1 SGHVS and CDR2 FNYEAQ. CDR3 protein: CASSSSAGYEQYF. The CDR3 DNA follows: TGTGCCAGCAGCTCGTCGGCGGGTTACGAGCAGTACTTC.

The V and J genes are TRBV2 and TRBJ2-1; 7 positions agree with TRBD2. The V and J ends lost 4 bases and 8 bases, in that order; junction bases with no gene match: 2. CDR3 length: 12 amino acids. Germline V gene sequence: CDR1 SNHLY, CDR2 FYNNEI. CDR3 in amino acids: CASSVAGDEQFF. The CDR3 DNA reads TGTGCCAGCAGTGTAGCGGGCGATGAGCAGTTCTTC.

The chain has TRBV5-6 and TRBJ1-4, with D perhaps TRBD1 (6 bases). CDR1 is SGHDT, CDR2 YYEEEE, per germline. Trimming left V 3 bases short and J 7 bases short, with 13 bases between. The length of the CDR3 is 14 residues. The CDR3 spells CASSSTGPGEKLFF. The CDR3 nucleotides read TGTGCCAGCAGCTCTACAGGGCCGGGTGAAAAACTGTTTTTT.

The chain uses TRBV7-9 and TRBJ2-2; 7 positions match TRBD2. This CDR3 spans 16 amino acids. V lost 5 bases, J lost 9 bases, and 15 bases stayed unmatched. Germline V lookup: CDR1 SEHNR, CDR2 FQNEAQ (reference sequence). The CDR3 DNA reads TGTGCCAGCAGCCGCTCAACGGGAGGTCTTGATTGGGAGCTGTTTTTT. It specifies CASSRSTGGLDWELFF.

This clone was seen only once. The chain employs TRBV28 and TRBJ2-7; 7 bases are shared with TRBD1. Trimming took 4 bases from V and 2 from J; bases not matched to a gene: 2. In germline, CDR1 is MDHEN, CDR2 SYDVKM. The CDR3 runs to 13 residues. CDR3 bases: TGTGCCAGCAGTTCTACAGGGGCCTACGAGCAGTACTTC. This translates into CASSSTGAYEQYF.

The chain links TRBV6-5 to TRBJ2-7; TRBD1 agrees at 11 bases. Germline-derived CDR1 and CDR2 are MNHEY and SVGAGI. The CDR3 has 14 residues. J gave up 3 bases and V 2 bases, and 0 bases lay outside the gene matches. CDR3 protein: CASSYGTGGYEQYF. DNA of the CDR3: TGTGCCAGCAGTTACGGGACAGGGGGCTACGAGCAGTACTTC.

The rearrangement links TRBV5-4 to TRBJ2-7, with D tentatively TRBD1 (5 bases). The ends were cut back, 3 bases at V and 1 base at J, with 11 bases in the middle. The CDR3 is 14 amino acids. CDR1 and CDR2 from the germline V gene are SGHNT and YYREEE (reference sequence). In nucleotides, the CDR3 is TGTGCCAGCAGCTCCCAGGGTGTGTCCTACGAGCAGTACTTC. Its protein product is CASSSQGVSYEQYF.

V gene TRBV5-1 combines with J gene TRBJ1-5; TRBD1 matches at 7 bases. CDR1 is SGHRS, CDR2 YFSETQ, per germline. With 4 bases clipped from V and 6 bases from J, the junction kept 10 bases outside the gene matches. This CDR3 contains 15 residues. Here the CDR3 DNA reads TGCGCCAGCAGCCCCCAGGGGGGAACGGGTCAGCCCCAGCATTTT. Its translation: CASSPQGGTGQPQHF.

Notes on this clone: Other DNA sequences in the sample encode the same CDR3. This chain joins TRBV28 and TRBJ2-7, with D possibly being TRBD1 (6 bases). V was cut by 5 bases and J by 0 bases, with 11 bases left in between. Looked up from germline, CDR1 is MDHEN and CDR2 is SYDVKM. The CDR3 length is 14 residues. CDR3 sequence (DNA): TGTGCCAGCAGTCCCCGGGACACCTCCTACGAGCAGTACTTC. As protein: CASSPRDTSYEQYF.

CDR3 sequence reads: CASSVVGQGQDTIYF. In DNA, the CDR3 is TGCGCCAGCAGCGTGGTCGGACAGGGCCAAGACACCATATATTTT. The chain combines TRBV5-1 with TRBJ1-3, with 8 nucleotides matching TRBD1. The CDR3 is 15 amino acids. After removal of 4 bases from V and 8 bases from J, the junction contained 11 bases not matched to a gene. Germline V CDR1 and CDR2: SGHRS, YFSETQ.

The CDR3 loop reads CASKRGLTSGNTIYF. In DNA, the CDR3 is TGTGCCAGCAAGCGGGGGTTAACCTCTGGAAACACCATATATTTT. The chain has TRBV14 and TRBJ1-3; possible D gene TRBD1, 5 bases. Germline values: CDR1 SGHDN, CDR2 FVKESK. The CDR3 covers 15 residues. Trimming removed 7 bases at V and 0 bases at J, with 13 bases between.

V is TRBV19 and J is TRBJ1-1, with D possibly matching TRBD1 (6 bases). This CDR3 comprises 13 residues. The V gene lost 9 bases and the J gene lost 3 bases, with 14 bases spanning the gap. CDR1 is LNHDA, CDR2 SQIVND, per germline (reference sequence). CDR3 sequence (DNA): TGTGCCAGCTGGGGACAATATTACACTGAAGCTTTCTTT. It codes for CASWGQYYTEAFF.

As for this clone: Within the sample, other DNA sequences also encode this same CDR3. This sequence joins TRBV28 and TRBJ1-1, with TRBD1 as a possible D gene (5 bases). The CDR3 covers 13 residues. The germline V gene encodes CDR1 MDHEN and CDR2 SYDVKM. The ends were cut back, 5 bases at V and 1 base at J, with 8 bases in the middle. The CDR3 DNA is TGTGCCAGCAGTCCCAGGGAGAACACTGAAGCTTTCTTT. Amino acids: CASSPRENTEAFF.

The J gene is TRBJ2-1, the V gene TRBV9; no firm D call. The CDR3 contains 15 residues. Germline-derived CDR1 and CDR2 are SGDLS and YYNGEE. V was clipped by 0 bases and J by 6 bases, with 13 bases between them. CDR3 nucleotides: TGTGCCAGCAGCGTAGAGCCCCTCCGCCGCAATGAGCAGTTCTTC. Protein sequence: CASSVEPLRRNEQFF.

The rearrangement joins TRBV27 to TRBJ2-7, with D unresolved. The length of the CDR3 is 14 residues. Germline lookup yields CDR1 MNHEY and CDR2 SMNVEV (reference sequence). The V end was cut by 5 bases, the J end by 0 bases, with 11 bases between. CDR3 sequence: CASSVEDSSYEQYF. CDR3 in DNA: TGTGCCAGCAGTGTTGAGGATAGCTCCTACGAGCAGTACTTC.

The sample holds one count of this clone. The CDR3 nucleotides are TGTGCCTGTGGGGGGGACAGGATCTACGAGCAGTACTTC. It yields the protein CACGGDRIYEQYF. The rearrangement uses TRBV30 and TRBJ2-7, with D maybe TRBD1 (8 bases). CDR3 size: 13 residues. Trimming pared 6 bases from V and 3 bases from J, leaving 15 bases between. Germline V CDR1 and CDR2: GTSNPN, SVGIG (reference sequence).

The chain uses TRBV5-1 and TRBJ1-1; the D gene is possibly TRBD1 (5 bases). Trimming shortened V by 4 bases and J by 0 bases, and 7 bases separated the two germline ends. The germline gives CDR1 SGHRS, CDR2 YFSETQ. The CDR3 loop spans 13 amino acids. The CDR3 DNA is TGCGCCAGCAGCCTAGGGGTGAACACTGAAGCTTTCTTT. Encoded protein: CASSLGVNTEAFF. Variable domain in full (rest from reference TRBV5-1 and TRBJ1-1): KAGVTQTPRYLIKTRGQQVTLSCSPISGHRSVSWYQQTPGQGLQFLFEYFSETQRNKGNFPGRFSGRQFSNSRSEMNVSTLELGDSALYLCASSLGVNTEAFFGQGTRLTVV.

In its sample, this clone was seen a few times. V is TRBV28 and J is TRBJ2-7, with 10 bases lining up with TRBD1. Germline V gene lookup returns CDR1 MDHEN and CDR2 SYDVKM. After removal of 8 bases from V and 4 bases from J, the junction contained 8 bases not matched to a gene. The CDR3 covers 14 residues. The CDR3 coding sequence is TGTGCCAGCGGGACTCCGGGACAGGGGTACGAGCAGTACTTC. Amino acids: CASGTPGQGYEQYF.

This chain uses TRBV5-1 with TRBJ2-5; D call uncertain. The CDR3 runs 12 residues. V was cut by 1 base and J by 3 bases, with 4 bases left in between. CDR1 is SGHRS and CDR2 is YFSETQ in the germline V gene. The CDR3 loop reads CASSLREETQYF. The CDR3 DNA follows: TGCGCCAGCAGCTTGCGAGAAGAGACCCAGTACTTC.

The rearrangement uses TRBV5-6 and TRBJ1-1; TRBD1 matches 9 bases. From germline, CDR1 is SGHDT and CDR2 YYEEEE. V shed 4 bases, J shed 5 bases, and the junction held 6 bases outside the gene matches. This CDR3 spans 14 amino acids. The CDR3, as DNA: TGTGCCAGCAGCCAAGGACAGGGGTGGACTGAAGCTTTCTTT. Amino acid sequence: CASSQGQGWTEAFF.

The sample holds a few counts of this clone. This chain uses TRBV2 with TRBJ2-1; possible D gene TRBD2, 6 bases. There are 14 residues in the CDR3. The germline V gene has CDR1 SNHLY and CDR2 FYNNEI. Trimming cost V 9 bases and J 9 bases, with 21 bases left between them. CDR3 DNA: TGTGCCAGAACTTGGGTTTCTACAGCGGGTGAGCAGTTCTTC. The encoded protein is CARTWVSTAGEQFF.

The rearrangement joins TRBV5-5 to TRBJ2-3; TRBD2 matches 14 bases. Germline trimming cut 2 bases from V and 6 bases from J; bases unmatched to any gene: 8. Germline CDR1 reads SGHKS; CDR2 reads YYEKEE (reference sequence). CDR3 size: 17 residues. The chain's CDR3 is CASSFLTSGRAVDTQYF. The CDR3 DNA follows: TGTGCCAGCAGCTTCCTGACTAGCGGGAGGGCCGTTGATACGCAGTATTTT.

The gene calls are TRBV7-9 and TRBJ2-3, with 7 nucleotides matching TRBD1. This CDR3 comprises 16 residues. Germline V gene data show CDR1 as SEHNR and CDR2 as FQNEAQ (reference sequence). V dropped 8 bases and J dropped 0; count of bases not matched to a gene: 11. The CDR3 sequence is CASFPNRQGSTDTQYF. The DNA of the CDR3 is TGTGCCAGCTTTCCAAACCGACAGGGAAGCACAGATACGCAGTATTTT.

This clone was detected once. The chain recombines TRBV30 with TRBJ2-1; maybe TRBD2 (6 bases). The CDR3 runs to 17 residues. V lost 0 bases to trimming and J lost 5 bases, with 20 bases between them. Germline CDR1 is GTSNPN and CDR2 is SVGIG (reference sequence). CDR3 in DNA: TGTGCCTGGAGTGTAAGGCGAAGGCGGGAACTTAACAATGAGCAGTTCTTC. Translation gives CAWSVRRRRELNNEQFF.

The CDR3 protein is CASSLLTSVSYEQYF. In DNA, the CDR3 is TGCGCCAGCAGCTTACTTACTAGCGTATCCTACGAGCAGTACTTC. The gene calls are TRBV5-1 and TRBJ2-7; 7 bases map to TRBD2. The CDR3 totals 15 residues. After removal of 2 bases from V and 1 base from J, the junction contained 6 bases not matched to a gene. CDR1 SGHRS and CDR2 YFSETQ come from the germline V gene.

This chain links TRBV5-1 with TRBJ2-1; maybe TRBD2 (6 bases). The germline V gene has CDR1 SGHRS and CDR2 YFSETQ. The CDR3 totals 15 residues. V gave up 4 bases and J gave up 4 bases, with 15 bases separating them. The CDR3 DNA sequence: TGCGCCAGCAGCCCGAGTCCAGGGACTTACAATGAGCAGTTCTTC. It is translated as CASSPSPGTYNEQFF.